The 26 T cell receptor beta chains given below trace back to one sample, sequenced in a study of T cell repertoires in cytomegalovirus infection (dated by TCRdb to the late 2010s). This specimen's treatment or condition label, interpreted: in vitro stimulation with specific CMV peptide epitopes to enrich CMV-specific T cells. Data came from an Illumina HiSeq 1500. TCRdb reanalyzed the raw reads on its own, using fastp at Q25 for trimming and MiXCR for clone calling, and kept in-frame beta chains. Each CDR3 protein gets just one entry, which takes the most common genes and DNA from the rows behind it. This sample has roughly 730,000 distinct CDR3 sequences in its table, and 30% to 40% of those were observed once. The ten largest clones capture around a sixth of the sample. For these receptors, no antigen is known. This specimen consisted of cultured PBMCs, obtained from culture after CMV antigen stimulation. All receptors derive from a human donor in good health (CMV status not recorded). Some clones in this sample may be carry-over from other donors' samples.

The CDR3 nucleotides read TGTGCCAGCAGTGTTCGCCTCCAGGGCACTGAAGCTTTCTTT. It encodes CASSVRLQGTEAFF. The V gene is TRBV2, the J gene TRBJ1-1, with a possible D match to TRBD1 (5 bases). Looked up from germline, CDR1 is SNHLY and CDR2 is FYNNEI. Deletions cut 4 bases from V and 4 bases from J, with 13 bases between. This CDR3 is built from 14 residues. Based on the CDR3 plus reference TRBV2 and TRBJ1-1, the full variable domain is EPEVTQTPSHQVTQMGQEVILRCVPISNHLYFYWYRQILGQKVEFLVSFYNNEISEKSEIFDDQFSVERPDGSNFTLKIRSTKLEDSAMYFCASSVRLQGTEAFFGQGTRLTVV.

This clonotype was counted ten times or more. The chain couples TRBV7-2 to TRBJ1-4; D may be TRBD1 (5 bases). This CDR3 has 14 residues. Looked up from germline, CDR1 is SGHTA and CDR2 is FQGNSA. The V end was cut by 5 bases, the J end by 0 bases, with 7 bases between. Here the CDR3 reads CASSPGPTNEKLFF. The CDR3 bases are TGTGCCAGCAGCCCGGGACCAACTAATGAAAAACTGTTTTTT.

This rearrangement joins TRBV7-2 to TRBJ1-6, with TRBD1 as a possible D gene (5 bases). Germline V gives CDR1 SGHTA, CDR2 FQGNSA. The CDR3 is 16 residues long. Trimming cost V 5 bases and J 9 bases, with 20 bases left between them. The CDR3 loop reads CASSLNSGTNGSPLHF. DNA for the CDR3: TGTGCCAGCAGCCTAAACTCCGGGACCAACGGTTCACCCCTCCACTTT.

V usage is TRBV6-1 and J usage is TRBJ2-3, with TRBD2 matching over 9 bases. From germline, CDR1 is MNHNS and CDR2 SASEGT. CDR3 size: 17 residues. The trim removed 5 bases at V and 8 bases at J, leaving 17 bases unmatched. CDR3 loop: CASSYLAGPTQPPTQYF. The CDR3 nucleotides read TGTGCCAGCAGTTATCTAGCGGGGCCGACTCAACCTCCTACGCAGTATTTT.

The table lists this clonotype with a few counts. Relative to the germline gene, one junction end is altered; a read error may explain this. The genes are TRBV11-2 and TRBJ1-2; 10 positions agree with TRBD1. The CDR3 is made up of 15 amino acids. Germline lookup yields CDR1 SGHAT and CDR2 FQNNGV. The CDR3 sequence is CASSLGRTGGYGYTF. DNA for the CDR3: TGTGCCAGCAGTTTAGGCCGGACAGGGGGTTATGGCTACACCTTC.

On this clonotype: A single base separates this from a much larger clone, so it may be a read error. The V gene is TRBV28, the J gene TRBJ2-7; 8 bases agree with TRBD1. This CDR3 spans 18 amino acids. Germline V lookup: CDR1 MDHEN, CDR2 SYDVKM. V lost 1 base and J lost 6; bases outside the gene matches: 17. CDR3 in amino acids: CASSLFGLRDRIPFEQYF. DNA for the CDR3: TGTGCCAGCAGTTTATTCGGCCTCCGGGACAGGATTCCCTTCGAGCAGTACTTC.

A single count supports this clonotype. A read error may account for a junction end that differs from germline. The rearrangement links TRBV13 to TRBJ2-3; a possible D gene is TRBD2 (6 bases). The CDR3 spans 16 residues. The V gene's germline CDR1 is PRHDT and CDR2 FYEKMQ (reference sequence). This chain's CDR3 is CASRNPHGGGTDTQYF. The CDR3 DNA reads as TGCGCCAGCCGTAATCCCCACGGCGGGGGCACAGATACGCAGTATTTT.

This clonotype was found a few times. The rearrangement links TRBV6-5 to TRBJ2-5; the match to TRBD2 covers 8 bases. The CDR3 runs to 14 residues. From germline, CDR1 is MNHEY and CDR2 SVGAGI. Trimming removed 5 bases from V and 2 bases from J; junction bases left unmatched: 4. In DNA, the CDR3 is TGTGCCAGCAGTCGACTAGCGCTGCAAGAGACCCAGTACTTC. Translating it yields CASSRLALQETQYF.

This clonotype came up a few times. The V gene is TRBV28, the J gene TRBJ2-7, with D unclear. Germline V gene sequence: CDR1 MDHEN, CDR2 SYDVKM. The CDR3 totals 15 residues. Trimming left V 3 bases short and J 2 bases short, with 14 bases between. CDR3 loop: CASSFPTLKPYEQYF. Here the CDR3 DNA reads TGTGCCAGCAGTTTCCCCACTCTAAAGCCCTACGAGCAGTACTTC.

The chain combines TRBV7-2 with TRBJ2-3; tentative D call: TRBD1 (5 bases). CDR1 and CDR2 (germline): SGHTA, FQGNSA. The ends were cut back, 2 bases at V and 6 bases at J, with 15 bases in the middle. The CDR3 covers 15 residues. CDR3 bases: TGTGCCAGCAGCTTATTTACAGGCGATTTTGATACGCAGTATTTT. It yields the protein CASSLFTGDFDTQYF. The whole variable domain, filled in from reference TRBV7-2 and TRBJ2-3, reads GAGVSQSPSNKVTEKGKDVELRCDPISGHTALYWYRQSLGQGLEFLIYFQGNSAPDKSGLPSDRFSAERTGGSVSTLTIQRTQQEDSAVYLCASSLFTGDFDTQYFGPGTRLTVL.

This clonotype was detected only a few times. The gene calls are TRBV19 and TRBJ1-5; 7 bases map to TRBD1. J gave up 2 bases and V 1 base, and 5 bases lay outside the gene matches. This CDR3 comprises 16 residues. Germline CDR1 is LNHDA and CDR2 is SQIVND (reference sequence). CDR3 DNA sequence: TGTGCCAGTAGTATAGCGCGGACAGGCGGCAATCAGCCCCAGCATTTT. This translates into CASSIARTGGNQPQHF.

This rearrangement joins TRBV6-5 to TRBJ2-7; a possible D gene is TRBD2 (6 bases). Germline loops: CDR1 MNHEY, CDR2 SVGAGI. This CDR3 is built from 14 residues. Trimming cost V 2 bases and J 2 bases, with 10 bases left between them. CDR3 protein: CASSYAGLTYEQYF. As DNA, the CDR3 is TGTGCCAGCAGTTACGCGGGACTGACCTACGAGCAGTACTTC.

This clonotype has just a few counts. The rearrangement links TRBV6-6 to TRBJ1-6; D is perhaps TRBD1 (6 bases). The germline V gene has CDR1 MNHNY and CDR2 SVGAGI (reference sequence). The V end lost 10 bases, the J end lost 9 bases, and 22 bases lay between the germline ends. The CDR3 runs 15 residues. The CDR3 DNA reads as TGTGCCACTTTGGGGGCCCAACAAAGGGGTTCACCCCTCCACTTT. This translates into CATLGAQQRGSPLHF.

This clonotype has just a few counts. V is TRBV24-1 and J is TRBJ2-1; a possible D gene is TRBD1 (6 bases). Germline V gene lookup returns CDR1 KGHDR and CDR2 SFDVKD. This CDR3 is 17 amino acids long. V lost 0 bases and J lost 6, with 17 bases in between. For the CDR3, the DNA is TGTGCCACCAGTGATTTGCGATTGGGGGCAGGGCCCAATGAGCAGTTCTTC. Translated: CATSDLRLGAGPNEQFF.

CDR3 protein: CASSFGIRGVGGSPLHF. The DNA of the CDR3 is TGTGCCAGCAGTTTTGGGATTAGGGGCGTTGGGGGGTCACCCCTCCACTTT. V gene TRBV27 combines with J gene TRBJ1-6; TRBD1 is a possible D gene (5 bases). From germline, CDR1 is MNHEY and CDR2 SMNVEV (reference sequence). The CDR3 runs 17 residues. V was trimmed by 3 bases and J by 10 bases, leaving 22 bases between them.

V usage is TRBV7-2 and J usage is TRBJ1-2; 8 nucleotides line up with TRBD1. V lost 5 bases to trimming and J lost 4 bases; unmatched junction nucleotides: 9. The germline V gene has CDR1 SGHTA and CDR2 FQGNSA. This CDR3 spans 15 amino acids. The CDR3 reads CASSPQTGEGYGYTF. DNA of the CDR3: TGTGCCAGCAGCCCCCAGACAGGGGAGGGCTATGGCTACACCTTC.

The chain recombines TRBV12-3 or TRBV12-4 with TRBJ2-7; 11 bases are a match to TRBD2. V lost 0 bases, J lost 2 bases, and 9 bases stayed unmatched. This CDR3 comprises 18 residues. CDR3 DNA: TGTGCCAGCAGTTTAGCGGCTAGCGGGAGGCCCCAGGCCTACGAGCAGTACTTC. Its protein product is CASSLAASGRPQAYEQYF.

This chain uses TRBV6-6 with TRBJ1-4; D is possibly TRBD1 (5 bases). Germline CDR1 reads MNHNY; CDR2 reads SVGAGI (reference sequence). This CDR3 spans 15 amino acids. V was trimmed by 4 bases and J by 5 bases, leaving 14 bases between them. CDR3 sequence: CASSSTRGGNEKLFF. The CDR3 DNA is TGTGCCAGCAGTTCAACACGGGGGGGGAATGAAAAACTGTTTTTT.

The rearrangement joins TRBV12-3 or TRBV12-4 to TRBJ2-5; the D gene is possibly TRBD2 (5 bases). CDR3 length: 13 amino acids. Trimming cost V 5 bases and J 4 bases, with 11 bases left between them. This chain's CDR3 is CASSRRRGETQYF. As DNA, the CDR3 is TGTGCCAGCAGTCGGAGACGGGGAGAGACCCAGTACTTC.

The chain joins TRBV5-6 to TRBJ2-7, with D maybe TRBD1 (6 bases). V shed 4 bases and J shed 2 bases, with 16 bases lying between them. This CDR3 region has 15 residues. The germline CDR1 and CDR2 sequences are SGHDT and YYEEEE. The CDR3 coding sequence is TGTGCCAGCAGCCCGCCCCGACAGGACCCCTACGAGCAGTACTTC. This sequence encodes CASSPPRQDPYEQYF.

V gene TRBV5-5 combines with J gene TRBJ1-1; the match to TRBD1 covers 7 bases. The CDR3 runs to 18 residues. V was clipped by 1 base and J by 0 bases; unmatched bases: 12. The germline CDR1 and CDR2 sequences are SGHKS and YYEKEE (reference sequence). CDR3 in DNA: TGTGCCAGCAGCTTGTACGTACAGGGGACTGGCTTGAACACTGAAGCTTTCTTT. This translates into CASSLYVQGTGLNTEAFF. Full variable domain (rest looked up from reference TRBV5-5 and TRBJ1-1): DAGVTQSPTHLIKTRGQQVTLRCSPISGHKSVSWYQQVLGQGPQFIFQYYEKEERGRGNFPDRFSARQFPNYSSELNVNALLLGDSALYLCASSLYVQGTGLNTEAFFGQGTRLTVV.

This clonotype appeared many times. The V gene is TRBV7-2, the J gene TRBJ2-1, with D perhaps TRBD1 (6 bases). V was pared by 5 bases and J by 3 bases, with 11 bases between. The CDR3 loop spans 14 amino acids. Germline CDR1 SGHTA, CDR2 FQGNSA. The CDR3 region has the DNA TGTGCCAGCAGCCCCCAGGGGCTCTACAATGAGCAGTTCTTC. It yields the protein CASSPQGLYNEQFF.

The chain links TRBV5-1 to TRBJ1-6, with TRBD1 matching over 7 bases. V was clipped by 3 bases and J by 14 bases; unmatched bases: 5. The CDR3 contains 12 residues. Per the germline V gene, CDR1 is SGHRS and CDR2 is YFSETQ. DNA for the CDR3: TGCGCCAGCAGCTACACAGGGGTGACCCTCCACTTT. Amino acids: CASSYTGVTLHF. Filled out from reference TRBV5-1 and TRBJ1-6, the complete variable domain reads KAGVTQTPRYLIKTRGQQVTLSCSPISGHRSVSWYQQTPGQGLQFLFEYFSETQRNKGNFPGRFSGRQFSNSRSEMNVSTLELGDSALYLCASSYTGVTLHFGNGTRLTVT.

This sequence joins TRBV5-4 and TRBJ2-5, with TRBD1 matching 11 bases. The V gene end was trimmed by 4 bases and the J gene end by 5 bases; junction bases not matched to a gene: 4. Per germline, CDR1 SGHNT and CDR2 YYREEE (reference sequence). CDR3 length: 14 amino acids. CDR3 sequence reads: CASSQRTGGETQYF. The DNA for the CDR3 is TGTGCCAGCAGCCAACGGACAGGGGGCGAGACCCAGTACTTC.

V gene TRBV11-2 combines with J gene TRBJ2-5; the match to TRBD1 covers 9 bases. Per the germline V gene, CDR1 is SGHAT and CDR2 is FQNNGV. CDR3 length: 15 residues. The V and J ends lost 5 bases and 5 bases, in that order; junction bases with no gene match: 9. The CDR3 DNA follows: TGTGCCAGCAGCCCGAAGACAGGGGGGCAGGAGACCCAGTACTTC. Translating it yields CASSPKTGGQETQYF.

This clonotype has just a few counts. The rearrangement joins TRBV7-2 to TRBJ2-7; D is perhaps TRBD1 (5 bases). The germline CDR1 and CDR2 sequences are SGHTA and FQGNSA. This CDR3 is 15 amino acids long. The ends were cut back, 4 bases at V and 2 bases at J, with 15 bases in the middle. The CDR3 DNA reads TGTGCCAGCAGCTCCCGACAGCTATCAACCTACGAGCAGTACTTC. It codes for CASSSRQLSTYEQYF.